One sample yielded the 3 T cell receptor beta chains listed below, sequenced in a study of response to subunit inactivated influenza vaccine. TCRdb called the RT-PCR reads again in MiXCR, with one record for every CDR3 protein. The sample lists 150,000 to 200,000 distinct CDR3 sequences, 12% occurring once. The same sample was also used in a study of T cells expressing NK-cell markers. That report adds: In generating TCR beta cDNA, 5'RACE template switching with UMIs was used.

The input for sequencing was CD8+ T cells sorted from PBMCs, taken 11 to 12 days after vaccination. The receptors originated from a man aged 45-65 years who received an inactivated influenza vaccine.

In its sample, this clonotype was seen many times. This chain links TRBV7-8 with TRBJ2-7; D is perhaps TRBD2 (6 bases). The CDR3 length is 15 residues. V lost 1 base, J lost 3 bases, and 13 bases lay in between. Germline V gene data show CDR1 as SGHVS and CDR2 as FQNEAQ. CDR3 DNA sequence: TGTGCCAGCAGCTTAGAATTTGCGGGGATCTACGAGCAGTACTTC. Its protein product is CASSLEFAGIYEQYF.

This clonotype was seen repeatedly, ten times or more. V usage is TRBV7-9 and J usage is TRBJ2-3, with a tentative D call TRBD2 (6 bases). The V end was cut by 5 bases, the J end by 0 bases, with 15 bases between. Germline CDR1 SEHNR, CDR2 FQNEAQ (reference sequence). This CDR3 has 16 residues. In DNA, the CDR3 is TGTGCCAGCAGCACCCCCGGGACTCTCAGCACAGATACGCAGTATTTT. Residues: CASSTPGTLSTDTQYF.

This sequence joins TRBV13 and TRBJ2-5; 9 nucleotides line up with TRBD2. Germline loops: CDR1 PRHDT, CDR2 FYEKMQ (reference sequence). Trimming at V came to 5 bases and at J to 5 bases, leaving 3 bases not matched to a gene. This CDR3 has 13 residues. CDR3 bases: TGTGCCAGCAGCCCCGGACTAGCGGAGACCCAGTACTTC. Translated: CASSPGLAETQYF.